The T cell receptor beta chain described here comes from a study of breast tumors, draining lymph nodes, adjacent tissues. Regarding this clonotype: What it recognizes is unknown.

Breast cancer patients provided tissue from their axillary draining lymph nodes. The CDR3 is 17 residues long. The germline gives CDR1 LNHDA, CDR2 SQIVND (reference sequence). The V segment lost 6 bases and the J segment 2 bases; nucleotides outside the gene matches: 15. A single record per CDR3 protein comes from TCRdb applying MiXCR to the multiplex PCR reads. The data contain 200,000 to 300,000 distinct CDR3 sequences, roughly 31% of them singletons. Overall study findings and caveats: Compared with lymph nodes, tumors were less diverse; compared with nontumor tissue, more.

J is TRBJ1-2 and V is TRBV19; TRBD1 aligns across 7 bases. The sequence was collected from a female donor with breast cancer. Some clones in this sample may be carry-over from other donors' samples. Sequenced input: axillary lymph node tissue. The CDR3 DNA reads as TGTGCCAGTAGCCCATTAGCGACAGGGTTTGGGAACTATGGCTACACCTTC. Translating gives CASSPLATGFGNYGYTF.